This T cell receptor beta chain was sequenced for a study of T cell responses to AZD1222 COVID-19 vaccine. Findings and limits, study-wide: The peak T cell response came first, and repertoires were sampled only after it. Regions left unmutated in variants are reportedly the target of nearly half of spike-specific TCRs. Across the whole spike, CD4 TCRs peaked at regions 160-218 and 743-854. A mostly white British donor set with more females was recruited, and clonal diversity was possibly underestimated.

On this clone: The antigen remains unidentified.

TCRdb's copy holds only in-frame clones and misses some; the assay was immunoSEQ multiplex PCR. The sample has around 150,000 clones, and its top ten clones hold about 2.2%. V lost 4 bases and J 0 bases, leaving 9 bases between the germline ends. CDR1 MNHEY and CDR2 SMNVEV come from the germline V gene (reference sequence). CDR3 length: 15 residues. The chain couples TRBV27 to TRBJ1-4; TRBD1 might be the D (6 bases). Sequencing input: peripheral blood. This receptor was taken from an adult in good health. CDR3 residues: CASSSRQATNEKLFF. CDR3 sequence (DNA): TGTGCCAGCAGTTCACGACAGGCAACTAATGAAAAACTGTTTTTT.